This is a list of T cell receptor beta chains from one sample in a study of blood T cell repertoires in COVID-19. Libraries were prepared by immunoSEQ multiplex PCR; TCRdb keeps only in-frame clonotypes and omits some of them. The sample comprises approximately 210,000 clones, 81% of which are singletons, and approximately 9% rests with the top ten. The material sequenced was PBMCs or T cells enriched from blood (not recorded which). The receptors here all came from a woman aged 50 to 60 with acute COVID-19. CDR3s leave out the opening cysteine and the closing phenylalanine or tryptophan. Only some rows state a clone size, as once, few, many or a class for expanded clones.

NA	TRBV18	ASSPALIGTGELF
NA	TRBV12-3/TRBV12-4	ASSPLAREQF
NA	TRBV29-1	SAGQGSGQPQH
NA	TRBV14	ASSQFMNTEAF
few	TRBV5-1	ASSWRLAGGDEQY
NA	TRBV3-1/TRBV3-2	ASSLSSGGNYNEQF
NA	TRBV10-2	ASRGQTPEQF
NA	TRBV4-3	ASSHGQRTGELF
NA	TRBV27	ASSLGLQGVGGYT
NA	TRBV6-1	ASSDTGGVGNTIY
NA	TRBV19	ASSQTQTGNIQY
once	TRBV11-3	ASSLPGGISGANVLT
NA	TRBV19	ASSISGGLPMDAQY
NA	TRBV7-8	ASSSIDRALNYEQY
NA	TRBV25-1	ASSGEQGYEKLF
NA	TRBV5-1	ASSLSGQRVYEQY
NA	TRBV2	ASSETQGAGEKLF
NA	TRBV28	ASRSGGAQPQH
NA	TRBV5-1	ASSRDSYEQY
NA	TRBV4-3	ASSARTKEDSPLH
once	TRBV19	ATIIQGWGNTEAF
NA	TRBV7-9	ASSRSPTGTGGKQY
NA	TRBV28	ASSLMGQGAYEQY
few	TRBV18	ASSPPPSRPGGNTIY
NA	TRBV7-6	ASSLGGGAGTEAF
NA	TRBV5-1	ASSLASGGGLDNEQF
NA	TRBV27	ASSLSPPSSYEQY